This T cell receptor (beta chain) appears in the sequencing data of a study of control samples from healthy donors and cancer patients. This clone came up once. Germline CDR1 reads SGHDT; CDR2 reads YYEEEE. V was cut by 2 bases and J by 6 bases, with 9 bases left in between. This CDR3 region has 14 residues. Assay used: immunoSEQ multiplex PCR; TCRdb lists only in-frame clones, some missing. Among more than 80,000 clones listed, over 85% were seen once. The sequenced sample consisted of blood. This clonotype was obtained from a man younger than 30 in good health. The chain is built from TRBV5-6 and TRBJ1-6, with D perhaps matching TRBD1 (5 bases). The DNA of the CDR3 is TGTGCCAGCAGCTTCCCCAGGGCTAATTCACCCCTCCACTTT. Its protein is CASSFPRANSPLHF. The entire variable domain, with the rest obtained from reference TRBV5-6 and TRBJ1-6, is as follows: DAGVTQSPTHLIKTRGQQVTLRCSPKSGHDTVSWYQQALGQGPQFIFQYYEEEERQRGNFPDRFSGHQFPNYSSELNVNALLLGDSALYLCASSFPRANSPLHFGNGTRLTVT.